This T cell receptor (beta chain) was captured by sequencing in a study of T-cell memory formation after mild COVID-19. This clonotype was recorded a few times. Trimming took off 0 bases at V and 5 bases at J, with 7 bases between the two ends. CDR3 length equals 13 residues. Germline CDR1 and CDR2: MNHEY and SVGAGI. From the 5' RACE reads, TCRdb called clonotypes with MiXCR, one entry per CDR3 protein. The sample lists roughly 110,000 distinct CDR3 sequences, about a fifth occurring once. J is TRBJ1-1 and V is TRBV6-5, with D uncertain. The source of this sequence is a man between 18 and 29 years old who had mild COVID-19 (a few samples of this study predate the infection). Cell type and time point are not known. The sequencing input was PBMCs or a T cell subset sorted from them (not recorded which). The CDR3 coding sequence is TGTGCCAGCAGTTACTCCGGAGGGACTGAAGCTTTCTTT. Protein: CASSYSGGTEAFF.